These T cell receptor beta chains were read from a single sample in a study of blood T cell repertoires in COVID-19. Sequencing was performed with immunoSEQ multiplex PCR; in TCRdb, only in-frame clones are kept and a portion is missing. Of around 200,000 clones listed, around nine tenths are singletons. Source material: peripheral blood. Receptors originate from a man aged 18 to 35 with active or convalescent COVID-19. The CDR3 runs from the conserved cysteine through the conserved F or W. A row's size may be missing; if present it is once, few, many or a size class.

J gene | V gene | clone size | CDR3 protein
TRBJ2-2 | TRBV5-1 | . | CASSPQADTGELFF
TRBJ2-3 | TRBV6-5 | . | CASSSGTRPDTQYF
TRBJ1-2 | TRBV4-1 | . | CASSQRTNPGQINYGYTF
TRBJ1-6 | TRBV5-1 | . | CASSGGQGDSPLHF
TRBJ1-6 | TRBV30 | . | CAWSVLATSEGAPLHF
TRBJ2-1 | TRBV5-1 | once | CASSLAGGDYNEQFF
TRBJ2-2 | TRBV30 | . | CAWTSVARNTGELFF
TRBJ1-2 | TRBV25-1 | . | CASSEPADRGGYTF
TRBJ1-2 | TRBV2 | few | CASSGTGDGYTF
TRBJ2-3 | TRBV18 | . | CASSPLGTGTSRNTQYF
TRBJ2-1 | TRBV4-3 | . | CASSQGAPGQGIGNEQFF
TRBJ1-3 | TRBV12-5 | . | CASGGTGTGVNTIYF
TRBJ2-7 | TRBV2 | . | CASSEGTSGRGEQYF
TRBJ2-3 | TRBV10-3 | . | CAISESGADTQYF